This section outlines one T cell receptor beta chain sequence together with its context. These data are taken from a study of memory CD4+ T cells and cytomegalovirus serostatus. Single viable CD3+CD4+CD8-CD45RO+ cells were sorted as the memory CD4+ T cells. Trimming removed 7 bases from V and 4 bases from J; junction bases left unmatched: 5. CDR1 is SNHLY, CDR2 FYNNEI, per germline. CDR3 length: 14 amino acids. Original analysis: After removing out-of-frame reads, over 2 million distinct TCRbeta sequences remained. Method: immunoSEQ multiplex PCR; TCRdb's copy keeps in-frame clones and lacks some. V and J calls and clone size are copied from that table; D and trimming were computed from the DNA. Among about 60,000 clones listed, roughly 77% were seen once.

The sequenced sample was memory CD4+ T cells from blood. The chain uses TRBV2 and TRBJ2-3, with TRBD1 identical over 10 bases. The source is an adult in good health and CMV-seropositive. CDR3 sequence: CASTSGQGADTQYF. The CDR3 region has the DNA TGTGCCAGCACCTCAGGACAGGGGGCAGATACGCAGTATTTT.